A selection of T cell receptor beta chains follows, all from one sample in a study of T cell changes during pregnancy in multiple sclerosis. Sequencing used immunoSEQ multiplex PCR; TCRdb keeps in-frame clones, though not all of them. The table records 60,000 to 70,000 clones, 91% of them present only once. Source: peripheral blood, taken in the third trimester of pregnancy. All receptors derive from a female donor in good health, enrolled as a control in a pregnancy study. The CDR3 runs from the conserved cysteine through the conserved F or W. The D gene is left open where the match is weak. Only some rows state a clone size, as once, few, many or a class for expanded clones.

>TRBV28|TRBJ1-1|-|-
CASSLTQGYTEAFF
TGTGCCAGCAGCCTAACACAGGGCTACACTGAAGCTTTCTTT
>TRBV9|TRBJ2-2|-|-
CASSVDSLSTGELFF
TGTGCCAGCAGCGTAGACAGCCTAAGCACCGGGGAGCTGTTTTTT
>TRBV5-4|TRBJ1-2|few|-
CASSLGAQYGYTF
TGTGCCAGCAGCTTGGGGGCCCAGTATGGCTACACCTTC
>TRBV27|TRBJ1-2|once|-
CASRTGQTSYGYTF
TGTGCCAGCAGAACGGGACAAACCTCCTATGGCTACACCTTC
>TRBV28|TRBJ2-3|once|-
CASSLYLQVSTDTQYF
TGTGCCAGCAGTTTATATCTACAGGTCAGCACAGATACGCAGTATTTT
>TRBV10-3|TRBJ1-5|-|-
CAISESRQANQPQHF
TGTGCCATCAGTGAGTCACGACAGGCCAATCAGCCCCAGCATTTT
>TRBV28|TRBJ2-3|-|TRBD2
CASSLSSGGRSTDTQYF
TGTGCCAGCAGTTTATCTAGCGGGGGGCGAAGCACAGATACGCAGTATTTT
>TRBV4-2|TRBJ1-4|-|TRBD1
CASSQDLGTGVEKLFF
TGTGCCAGCAGCCAAGATCTGGGGACAGGGGTTGAAAAACTGTTTTTT
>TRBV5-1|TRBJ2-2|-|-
CASGPGLMNTGELFF
TGCGCCAGCGGCCCGGGACTGATGAACACCGGGGAGCTGTTTTTT
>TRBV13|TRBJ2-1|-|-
CASSSRRVGPYNEQFF
TGTGCCAGCAGCTCGCGCAGGGTTGGCCCCTACAATGAGCAGTTCTTC
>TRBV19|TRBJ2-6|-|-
CASKSEGPRANVLTF
TGTGCCAGTAAAAGTGAGGGCCCTAGGGCCAACGTCCTGACTTTC
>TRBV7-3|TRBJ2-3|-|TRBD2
CASSLTGTSAGDTQYF
TGTGCCAGCAGCTTAACGGGGACTAGCGCCGGAGATACGCAGTATTTT
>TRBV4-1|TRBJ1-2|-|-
CASSQGGLLYGYTF
TGCGCCAGCAGCCAAGGGGGGCTCCTCTATGGCTACACCTTC
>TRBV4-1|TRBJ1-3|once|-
CASSPRDGLPTDTIYF
TGCGCCAGCAGCCCCCGGGACGGACTACCTACGGACACCATATATTTT
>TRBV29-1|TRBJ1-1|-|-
CSVVRANTEAFF
TGCAGCGTTGTGAGGGCGAACACTGAAGCTTTCTTT
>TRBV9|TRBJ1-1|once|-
CASSPQKSGENTEAFF
TGTGCCAGCAGCCCACAGAAGTCGGGGGAGAACACTGAAGCTTTCTTT
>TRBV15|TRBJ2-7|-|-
CATSRDRGGKYEQYF
TGTGCCACCAGCAGAGACCGGGGTGGGAAATACGAGCAGTACTTC
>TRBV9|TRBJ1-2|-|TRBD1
CASSVGVTGGFGYTF
TGTGCCAGCAGCGTAGGAGTTACAGGGGGCTTTGGCTACACCTTC
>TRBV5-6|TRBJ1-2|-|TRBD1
CASSGRDRAGGYTF
TGTGCCAGCAGCGGCCGGGACAGGGCCGGTGGCTACACCTTC
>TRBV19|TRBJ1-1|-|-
CATLSRDGITEAFF
TGTGCCACCCTAAGCAGGGATGGGATCACTGAAGCTTTCTTT
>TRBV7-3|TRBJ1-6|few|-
CASSPGSRGGNSPLHF
TGTGCCAGCAGCCCCGGCTCGCGAGGGGGAAATTCACCCCTCCACTTT
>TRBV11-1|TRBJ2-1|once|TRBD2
CASSPQATSLGGNEQFF
TGTGCCAGCAGCCCCCAGGCGACTAGCTTGGGGGGCAATGAGCAGTTCTTC
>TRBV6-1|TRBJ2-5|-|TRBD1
CASSGQQGWETQYF
TGTGCCAGCAGTGGACAACAGGGGTGGGAGACCCAGTACTTC
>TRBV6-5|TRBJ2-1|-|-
CASSDFGQNNEQFF
TGTGCCAGCAGTGACTTCGGACAGAACAATGAGCAGTTCTTC
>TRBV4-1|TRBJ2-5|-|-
CASSQLGRETQYF
TGCGCCAGCAGCCAACTTGGGCGAGAGACCCAGTACTTC
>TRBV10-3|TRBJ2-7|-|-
CAIKHAGAGSYEQYF
TGTGCCATCAAACATGCGGGCGCGGGTTCCTACGAGCAGTACTTC
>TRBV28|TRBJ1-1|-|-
CASTTRWGGRTEAFF
TGTGCCAGCACCACTCGGTGGGGAGGGCGGACTGAAGCTTTCTTT
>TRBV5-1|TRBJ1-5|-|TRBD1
CASSLQGGSNQPQHF
TGCGCCAGCAGCCTCCAGGGGGGAAGCAATCAGCCCCAGCATTTT
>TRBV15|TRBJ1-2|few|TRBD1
CATKPGQGRENGYTF
TGTGCCACCAAACCAGGACAGGGCCGGGAAAATGGCTACACCTTC
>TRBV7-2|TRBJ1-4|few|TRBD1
CASSLGAGGATNEKLFF
TGTGCCAGCAGCTTAGGGGCAGGGGGCGCAACTAATGAAAAACTGTTTTTT
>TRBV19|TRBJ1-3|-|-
CASSIAERYRTSGNTIYF
TGTGCCAGTAGTATAGCCGAACGATACAGGACCTCTGGAAACACCATATATTTT
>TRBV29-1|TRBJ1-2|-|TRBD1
CSVTGQSYGYTF
TGCAGCGTTACGGGACAGTCCTATGGCTACACCTTC
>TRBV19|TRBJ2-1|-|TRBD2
CASSIKGLAGEVEQFF
TGTGCCAGTAGTATCAAGGGGCTAGCGGGAGAGGTTGAGCAGTTCTTC
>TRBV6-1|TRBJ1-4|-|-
CASSEDTGYGEKLFF
TGTGCCAGCAGTGAGGACACAGGGTATGGTGAAAAACTGTTTTTT
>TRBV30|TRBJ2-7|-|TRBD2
CAYNKLAPSGGREQYF
TGTGCCTACAATAAGTTGGCCCCTAGCGGGGGGCGCGAGCAGTACTTC
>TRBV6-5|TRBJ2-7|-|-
CASSYATRNEQYF
TGTGCCAGCAGTTACGCCACTCGCAACGAGCAGTACTTC
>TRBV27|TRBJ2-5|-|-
CASFGTPETQYF
TGTGCCAGCTTCGGGACACCCGAGACCCAGTACTTC
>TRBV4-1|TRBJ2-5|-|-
CASSQDNRTPYF
TGCGCCAGCAGCCAAGATAACAGGACCCCGTACTTC
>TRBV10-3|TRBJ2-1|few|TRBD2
CATVAASGGNEQFF
TGTGCCACAGTGGCGGCTAGCGGGGGCAATGAGCAGTTCTTC
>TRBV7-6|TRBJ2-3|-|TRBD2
CASSLGTGLPNPADTQYF
TGTGCCAGCAGCTTAGGGACGGGACTACCCAACCCGGCAGATACGCAGTATTTT
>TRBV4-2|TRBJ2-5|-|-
CASSQERAGETQYF
TGTGCCAGCAGCCAAGAGAGGGCGGGAGAGACCCAGTACTTC
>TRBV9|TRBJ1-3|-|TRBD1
CASRGQGREGNTIYF
TGTGCCAGCAGGGGACAGGGGCGAGAGGGAAACACCATATATTTT
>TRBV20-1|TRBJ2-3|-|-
CSARSGDTQYF
TGCAGTGCCCGGAGTGGGGATACGCAGTATTTT
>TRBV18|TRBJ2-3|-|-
CASSPWSGSSTDTQYF
TGTGCCAGCTCACCATGGAGCGGGTCTAGCACAGATACGCAGTATTTT
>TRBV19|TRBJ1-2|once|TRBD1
CASSRTGPPNYGYTF
TGTGCCAGTAGCCGGACAGGCCCACCTAACTATGGCTACACCTTC
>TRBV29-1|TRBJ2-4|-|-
CSVEGEVRADKNIQYF
TGCAGCGTTGAGGGTGAGGTCAGGGCGGACAAAAACATTCAGTACTTC
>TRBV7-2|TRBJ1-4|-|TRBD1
CASSLGRAGGNEKLFF
TGTGCCAGCAGCTTGGGCAGGGCAGGGGGAAATGAAAAACTGTTTTTT
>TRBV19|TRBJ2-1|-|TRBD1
CASSQTGVREQFF
TGTGCCAGTAGTCAAACAGGGGTGAGGGAGCAGTTCTTC